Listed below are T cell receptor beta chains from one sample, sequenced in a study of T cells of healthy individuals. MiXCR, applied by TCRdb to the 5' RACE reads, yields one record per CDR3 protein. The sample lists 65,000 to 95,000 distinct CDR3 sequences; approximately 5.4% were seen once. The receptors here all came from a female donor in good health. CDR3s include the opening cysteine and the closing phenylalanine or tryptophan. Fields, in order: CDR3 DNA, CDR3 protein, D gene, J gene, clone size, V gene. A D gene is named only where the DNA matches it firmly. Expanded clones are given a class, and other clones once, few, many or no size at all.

cdr3_nt: TGCGCCAGCAGCCAACCTACCAGGGATACCTCTGAAGCTTTCTTT
cdr3_aa: CASSQPTRDTSEAFF
d_call: -
j_call: TRBJ1-1
clone_size: -
v_call: TRBV4-1

cdr3_nt: TGCAGTGCTAGGGCCGTAAGCTCCTACGAGCAGTACTTC
cdr3_aa: CSARAVSSYEQYF
d_call: -
j_call: TRBJ2-7
clone_size: few
v_call: TRBV20-1

cdr3_nt: TGTGCCAGCTCACCGGGACAGGGGCCTGGAAACACCATATATTTT
cdr3_aa: CASSPGQGPGNTIYF
d_call: TRBD1
j_call: TRBJ1-3
clone_size: few
v_call: TRBV18

cdr3_nt: TGTGCCTGCCGTTTGGGCGCTGGAAACACCATATATTTT
cdr3_aa: CACRLGAGNTIYF
d_call: -
j_call: TRBJ1-3
clone_size: many
v_call: TRBV7-9

cdr3_nt: TGTGCCAGCAGTTTTATTGGGGGCCCAGGCTACACCTTC
cdr3_aa: CASSFIGGPGYTF
d_call: -
j_call: TRBJ1-2
clone_size: many
v_call: TRBV27

cdr3_nt: TGTGCCAGCAGTTACTCGAACGGGTATGGATATAGCAATCAGCCCCAGCATTTT
cdr3_aa: CASSYSNGYGYSNQPQHF
d_call: -
j_call: TRBJ1-5
clone_size: many
v_call: TRBV6-6

cdr3_nt: TGTGCCAGCAGTTCTACTACTAGCGACGCGTCCCCTTTCGAGCAGTACTTC
cdr3_aa: CASSSTTSDASPFEQYF
d_call: TRBD2
j_call: TRBJ2-7
clone_size: many
v_call: TRBV27

cdr3_nt: TGTGCCAGCAGCTTAGCGGGAGTCGGCACCGGGGAGCTGTTTTTT
cdr3_aa: CASSLAGVGTGELFF
d_call: TRBD2
j_call: TRBJ2-2
clone_size: many
v_call: TRBV7-3

cdr3_nt: TGCAGCATAACGACCAGGAACACTGAAGCTTTCTTT
cdr3_aa: CSITTRNTEAFF
d_call: -
j_call: TRBJ1-1
clone_size: many
v_call: TRBV29-1

cdr3_nt: TGTGCCAGCAGCCTGGGGACAGATTCCCGGATCTCGACCCAGCATTTT
cdr3_aa: CASSLGTDSRISTQHF
d_call: TRBD1
j_call: TRBJ1-5
clone_size: -
v_call: TRBV5-6

cdr3_nt: TGCGCCAGCAGCCAAGATCGGGAGGCCGGGGAGCTGTTTTTT
cdr3_aa: CASSQDREAGELFF
d_call: TRBD2
j_call: TRBJ2-2
clone_size: many
v_call: TRBV4-3

cdr3_nt: TGTGCCAGCACCCTTAAGTGGGGTCCGCGAAATCAGCCCCAGCATTTT
cdr3_aa: CASTLKWGPRNQPQHF
d_call: -
j_call: TRBJ1-5
clone_size: many
v_call: TRBV27

cdr3_nt: TGTGCCAGCAGTTGGACCGGGACTAGCGGGAGGGTAGATACGCAGTATTTT
cdr3_aa: CASSWTGTSGRVDTQYF
d_call: TRBD2
j_call: TRBJ2-3
clone_size: many
v_call: TRBV7-2

cdr3_nt: TGTGCCAGCAGACCGGGTCCTAATGAAAAACTGTTTTTT
cdr3_aa: CASRPGPNEKLFF
d_call: -
j_call: TRBJ1-4
clone_size: -
v_call: TRBV27

cdr3_nt: TGTGCCAGCAGTTACCAATTTCAGGGGGAGAAACTGTTTTTT
cdr3_aa: CASSYQFQGEKLFF
d_call: TRBD1
j_call: TRBJ1-4
clone_size: few
v_call: TRBV6-5

cdr3_nt: TGTGCCAGCAGTTTGGGGGCTGGGGGCAATCAGCCCCAGAATTTT
cdr3_aa: CASSLGAGGNQPQNF
d_call: -
j_call: TRBJ1-5
clone_size: -
v_call: TRBV28

cdr3_nt: TGTGCCAGCAGCTTGGCCGGGACGTCGGATATTACTAACTATGGCTACACCTTC
cdr3_aa: CASSLAGTSDITNYGYTF
d_call: -
j_call: TRBJ1-2
clone_size: few
v_call: TRBV5-4

cdr3_nt: TGTGCCAGCAGTGAATGGCCCCTGCAGGTTCAGCCCCAGCATTTT
cdr3_aa: CASSEWPLQVQPQHF
d_call: -
j_call: TRBJ1-5
clone_size: many
v_call: TRBV6-1

cdr3_nt: TGTGCCAGCAGCTTAGGCTGGATAACGGGACTAGCGGGAGTGGTCCCCTACAATGAGCAGTTCTTC
cdr3_aa: CASSLGWITGLAGVVPYNEQFF
d_call: TRBD2
j_call: TRBJ2-1
clone_size: many
v_call: TRBV11-2

cdr3_nt: TGTGCCAGCAGCGTTGGGACTAGCGGTCGATTCAATGAGCAGTTCTTC
cdr3_aa: CASSVGTSGRFNEQFF
d_call: TRBD2
j_call: TRBJ2-1
clone_size: many
v_call: TRBV9

cdr3_nt: TGTGCCAGCAGGGGAAGTACAGGGAACACCGGGGAGCTGTTTTTT
cdr3_aa: CASRGSTGNTGELFF
d_call: -
j_call: TRBJ2-2
clone_size: -
v_call: TRBV3-1

cdr3_nt: TGTGCCAGCAGCACCCCTCTAGGGGTCGGCTTAGATACGCAGTATTTT
cdr3_aa: CASSTPLGVGLDTQYF
d_call: -
j_call: TRBJ2-3
clone_size: many
v_call: TRBV27

cdr3_nt: TGCAGCGTTGAACTCCCTCGCGCGCGTGAGCAGTTCTTC
cdr3_aa: CSVELPRAREQFF
d_call: -
j_call: TRBJ2-1
clone_size: many
v_call: TRBV29-1

cdr3_nt: TGTGCCAGCAGCGCTCGGCGGGCCCGCACAGATACGCAGTATTTT
cdr3_aa: CASSARRARTDTQYF
d_call: -
j_call: TRBJ2-3
clone_size: many
v_call: TRBV9

cdr3_nt: TGCGCCAGCAGCCAAGAGGACAGGGGTTACGAGCAGTACTTC
cdr3_aa: CASSQEDRGYEQYF
d_call: TRBD1
j_call: TRBJ2-7
clone_size: many
v_call: TRBV4-1

cdr3_nt: TGTGCCAGCAGCTTTACAGGGGGCGTAGGTGGCTACACCTTC
cdr3_aa: CASSFTGGVGGYTF
d_call: TRBD1
j_call: TRBJ1-2
clone_size: many
v_call: TRBV7-2

cdr3_nt: TGTGCCAGTAGTGGGGGGTCTTCACGCAATCAGCCCCAGCATTTT
cdr3_aa: CASSGGSSRNQPQHF
d_call: -
j_call: TRBJ1-5
clone_size: many
v_call: TRBV19

cdr3_nt: TGCGCCAGCAGTTCGACAGGGACGAACACTGAAGCTTTCTTT
cdr3_aa: CASSSTGTNTEAFF
d_call: TRBD1
j_call: TRBJ1-1
clone_size: many
v_call: TRBV5-1

cdr3_nt: TGTGCCAGCAGCCACACTTGGGCCAGGTCCACCCACAATGAGCAGTTCTTC
cdr3_aa: CASSHTWARSTHNEQFF
d_call: -
j_call: TRBJ2-1
clone_size: few
v_call: TRBV2

cdr3_nt: TGTGCCAGCAGCGTAGCGGGAGGCGGTGAGACCCAGTACTTC
cdr3_aa: CASSVAGGGETQYF
d_call: TRBD2
j_call: TRBJ2-5
clone_size: -
v_call: TRBV9

cdr3_nt: TGTGCCAGCAGACGCGGGCACGGAAACACTGAAGCTTTCTTT
cdr3_aa: CASRRGHGNTEAFF
d_call: -
j_call: TRBJ1-1
clone_size: many
v_call: TRBV2

cdr3_nt: TGTGCCTGGAGTGAACCTACTAGCGGGTACCAAGAGACCCAGTACTTC
cdr3_aa: CAWSEPTSGYQETQYF
d_call: TRBD2
j_call: TRBJ2-5
clone_size: many
v_call: TRBV30

cdr3_nt: TGTGCCAGCAGTCCGGCACCGGGAGAGACCCAGTACTTC
cdr3_aa: CASSPAPGETQYF
d_call: -
j_call: TRBJ2-5
clone_size: -
v_call: TRBV27

cdr3_nt: TGTGCTAGTGGTTTGGTACTATGGGGCGCCGGGGTGAACACTGAAGCTTTCTTT
cdr3_aa: CASGLVLWGAGVNTEAFF
d_call: -
j_call: TRBJ1-1
clone_size: many
v_call: TRBV12-5

cdr3_nt: TGTGCCAGCAGGACAGGAGCATATGGCTACACCTTC
cdr3_aa: CASRTGAYGYTF
d_call: -
j_call: TRBJ1-2
clone_size: many
v_call: TRBV2

cdr3_nt: TGTGCCAGCATCGAAGGGGGCACTGAAGCTTTCTTT
cdr3_aa: CASIEGGTEAFF
d_call: -
j_call: TRBJ1-1
clone_size: -
v_call: TRBV12-3/TRBV12-4

cdr3_nt: TGTGCCAGCAGCCAAGATGGGACTAGCGGGAGGGTTTACAATGAGCAGTTCTTC
cdr3_aa: CASSQDGTSGRVYNEQFF
d_call: -
j_call: TRBJ2-1
clone_size: many
v_call: TRBV3-2

cdr3_nt: TGTGCCAGCAGCCATCACGGGACAGGGCGAGAGACCCAGTACTTC
cdr3_aa: CASSHHGTGRETQYF
d_call: TRBD1
j_call: TRBJ2-5
clone_size: many
v_call: TRBV28

cdr3_nt: TGCAGTGCTCCCCCCGGACAGAACACTGAAGCTTTCTTT
cdr3_aa: CSAPPGQNTEAFF
d_call: -
j_call: TRBJ1-1
clone_size: few
v_call: TRBV20-1

cdr3_nt: TGTGCCAGCAGCCCGCAGACAGGGATCAATCAGCCCCAGCATTTT
cdr3_aa: CASSPQTGINQPQHF
d_call: TRBD1
j_call: TRBJ1-5
clone_size: many
v_call: TRBV7-2

cdr3_nt: TGTGCCTGGAGTAAGGATGAGAACTATGGCTACACCTTC
cdr3_aa: CAWSKDENYGYTF
d_call: -
j_call: TRBJ1-2
clone_size: many
v_call: TRBV30

cdr3_nt: TGTGCCAGCAGCTTCCGGGACAGGGGGGCCCCCGTCGCGTACTTC
cdr3_aa: CASSFRDRGAPVAYF
d_call: TRBD1
j_call: TRBJ2-7
clone_size: many
v_call: TRBV5-4

cdr3_nt: TGCGCCAGCAGCCAAGATCAAGGGAAAAACTATGGCTACACCTTC
cdr3_aa: CASSQDQGKNYGYTF
d_call: -
j_call: TRBJ1-2
clone_size: few
v_call: TRBV4-1

cdr3_nt: TGTGCCACCAGCAGAGATTGGGCAGGGAACAATGAGCAGTTCTTC
cdr3_aa: CATSRDWAGNNEQFF
d_call: -
j_call: TRBJ2-1
clone_size: -
v_call: TRBV15

cdr3_nt: TGTGCCAGCAGTTTGGGTCTAGCGGGACTCACAGATACGCAGTATTTT
cdr3_aa: CASSLGLAGLTDTQYF
d_call: TRBD2
j_call: TRBJ2-3
clone_size: -
v_call: TRBV12-3/TRBV12-4